This T cell receptor (beta chain) stems from a study of vaccination effects on CD4 cells after COVID-19. The study, taken as a whole, reports: The study got few convalescent patients and did not collect any early post-infection timepoints.

Before any sequencing was done, the ViraFEST assay used viral peptide pools to expand antigen-specific CD4+ T cells. Cultured cells yielded isolated CD4+ T cells after approximately nine days. Infection with SARS-CoV-2 occurred in the person between March and December 2020, and PCR confirmed it. In culture with roughly 10 IU/ml IL-2 and 9 to 10 ug/ml peptides, PBMC were grown at 1.5 million to 2 million per well. The authors replaced half the medium with IL-2 medium on days 3 and 7. Germline CDR1 is LGHDT and CDR2 is YNNKEL (reference sequence). The CDR3 loop spans 14 amino acids. The V end was cut by 5 bases, the J end by 7 bases, with 14 bases between. Produced via immunoSEQ multiplex PCR; TCRdb's table is partial and in-frame only. Of more than 20,000 clones in the sample, around 80% were seen once. Remarks on this clone: Antigen unknown.

This specimen consisted of CD4+ T cells from PBMCs cultured with a peptide pool, obtained before COVID-19 vaccination. The TCR originated in a human donor who had a prior SARS-CoV-2 infection. V is TRBV3-1 (or the pseudogene TRBV3-2) and J is TRBJ1-4; TRBD1 might be the D (5 bases). The CDR3 sequence: CASSFGGSGEKLFF. In DNA, the CDR3 is TGTGCCAGCAGCTTCGGGGGGTCGGGTGAAAAACTGTTTTTT.